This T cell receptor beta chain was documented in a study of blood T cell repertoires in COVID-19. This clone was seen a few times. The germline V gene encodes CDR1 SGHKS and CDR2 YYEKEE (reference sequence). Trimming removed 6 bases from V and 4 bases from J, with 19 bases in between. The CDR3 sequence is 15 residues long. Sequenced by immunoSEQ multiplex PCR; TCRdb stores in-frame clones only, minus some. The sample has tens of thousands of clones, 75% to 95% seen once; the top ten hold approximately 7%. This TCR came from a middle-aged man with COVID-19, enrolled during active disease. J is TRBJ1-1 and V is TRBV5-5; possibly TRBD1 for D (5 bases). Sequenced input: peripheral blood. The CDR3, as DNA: TGTGCCAGCAATCCGACGGGCCCAAGGGGCACTGAAGCTTTCTTT. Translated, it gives CASNPTGPRGTEAFF.